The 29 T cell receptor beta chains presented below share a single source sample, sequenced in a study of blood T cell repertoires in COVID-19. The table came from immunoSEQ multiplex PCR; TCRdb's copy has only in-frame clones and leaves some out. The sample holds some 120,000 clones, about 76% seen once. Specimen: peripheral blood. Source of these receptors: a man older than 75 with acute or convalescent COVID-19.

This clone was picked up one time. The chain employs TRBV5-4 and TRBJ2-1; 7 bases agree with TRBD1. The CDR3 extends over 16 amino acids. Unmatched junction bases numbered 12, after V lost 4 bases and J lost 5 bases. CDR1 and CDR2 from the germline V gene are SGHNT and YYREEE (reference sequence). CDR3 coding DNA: TGTGCCAGCAGCCCTCCCGGGACAGCGGCGAACAATGAGCAGTTCTTC. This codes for CASSPPGTAANNEQFF.

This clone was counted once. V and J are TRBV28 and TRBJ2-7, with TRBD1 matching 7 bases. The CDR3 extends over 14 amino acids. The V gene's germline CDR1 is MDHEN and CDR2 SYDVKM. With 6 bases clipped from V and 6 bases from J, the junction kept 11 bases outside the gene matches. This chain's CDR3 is CASRSQGNPLEQYF. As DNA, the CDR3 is TGTGCCAGCAGATCACAGGGGAACCCCCTCGAGCAGTACTTC.

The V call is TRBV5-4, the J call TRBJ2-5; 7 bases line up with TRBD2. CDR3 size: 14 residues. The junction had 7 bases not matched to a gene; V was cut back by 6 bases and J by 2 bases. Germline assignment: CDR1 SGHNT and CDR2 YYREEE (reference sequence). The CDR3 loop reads CASTLGLGQETQYF. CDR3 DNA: TGTGCCAGCACCCTCGGACTAGGACAAGAGACCCAGTACTTC.

The CDR3 DNA reads as TGTGCCAGCGGGGAGGGTGCAACTAATGAAAAACTGTTTTTT. Amino acid sequence: CASGEGATNEKLFF. The V and J genes are TRBV7-9 and TRBJ1-4, with D unclear. The V end was cut by 8 bases, the J end by 0 bases, with 10 bases between. Germline lookup yields CDR1 SEHNR and CDR2 FQNEAQ (reference sequence). The CDR3 loop spans 14 amino acids.

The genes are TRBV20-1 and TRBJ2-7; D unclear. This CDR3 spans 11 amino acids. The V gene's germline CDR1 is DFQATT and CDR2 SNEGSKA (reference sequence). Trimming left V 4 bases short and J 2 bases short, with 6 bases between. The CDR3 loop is CSATPAYEQYF. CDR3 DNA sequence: TGCAGTGCTACCCCAGCCTACGAGCAGTACTTC.

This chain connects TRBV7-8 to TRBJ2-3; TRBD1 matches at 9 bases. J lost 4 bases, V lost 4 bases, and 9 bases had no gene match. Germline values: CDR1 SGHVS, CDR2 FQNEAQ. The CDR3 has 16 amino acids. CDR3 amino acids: CASSSHGQGIADTQYF. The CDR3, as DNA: TGTGCCAGCAGCTCCCATGGACAGGGGATAGCAGATACGCAGTATTTT.

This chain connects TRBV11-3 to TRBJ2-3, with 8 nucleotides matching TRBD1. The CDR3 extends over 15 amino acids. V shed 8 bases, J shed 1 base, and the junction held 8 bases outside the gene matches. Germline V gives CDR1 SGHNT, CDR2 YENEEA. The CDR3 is CASDRDRRCTDTQYF. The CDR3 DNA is TGTGCCAGCGACAGGGACAGGAGATGCACAGATACGCAGTATTTT.

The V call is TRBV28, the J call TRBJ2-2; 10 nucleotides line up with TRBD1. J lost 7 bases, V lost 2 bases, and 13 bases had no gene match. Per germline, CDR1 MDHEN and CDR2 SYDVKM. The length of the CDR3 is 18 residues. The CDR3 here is CASSLTPGQGTGIGELFF. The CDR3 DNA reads TGTGCCAGCAGTTTAACGCCGGGACAGGGGACGGGGATCGGGGAGCTGTTTTTT.

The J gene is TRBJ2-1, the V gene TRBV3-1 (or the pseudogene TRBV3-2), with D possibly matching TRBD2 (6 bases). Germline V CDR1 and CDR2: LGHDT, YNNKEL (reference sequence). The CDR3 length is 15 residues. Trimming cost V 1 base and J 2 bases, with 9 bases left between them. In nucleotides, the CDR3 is TGTGCCAGCAGCCAAGGACGGGAGCCCTACAATGAGCAGTTCTTC. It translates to CASSQGREPYNEQFF.

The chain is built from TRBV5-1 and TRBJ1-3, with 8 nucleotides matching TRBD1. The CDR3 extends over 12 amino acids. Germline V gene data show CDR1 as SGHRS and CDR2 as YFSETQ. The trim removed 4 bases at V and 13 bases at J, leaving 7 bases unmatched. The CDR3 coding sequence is TGCGCCAGCAGCCCCGGACAGGGCGAGATATATTTT. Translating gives CASSPGQGEIYF.

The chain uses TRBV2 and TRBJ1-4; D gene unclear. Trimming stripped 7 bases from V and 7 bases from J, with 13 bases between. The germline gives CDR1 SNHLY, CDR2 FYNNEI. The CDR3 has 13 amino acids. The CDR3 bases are TGTGCCAGCAAAGAGGGTTTACGTGAAAAACTGTTTTTT. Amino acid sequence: CASKEGLREKLFF.

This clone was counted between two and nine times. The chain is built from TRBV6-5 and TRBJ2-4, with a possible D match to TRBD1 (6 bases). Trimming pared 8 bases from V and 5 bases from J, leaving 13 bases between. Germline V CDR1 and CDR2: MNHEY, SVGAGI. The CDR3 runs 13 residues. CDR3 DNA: TGTGCCAGCTGCGTGGACAGCCAAAACATTCAGTACTTC. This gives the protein CASCVDSQNIQYF.

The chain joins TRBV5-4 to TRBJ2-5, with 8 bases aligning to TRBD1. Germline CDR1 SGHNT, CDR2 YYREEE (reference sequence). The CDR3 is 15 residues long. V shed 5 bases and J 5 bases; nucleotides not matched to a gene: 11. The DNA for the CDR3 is TGTGCCAGCAGTAGAGCGCAGGGGGCTTGGGAGACCCAGTACTTC. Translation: CASSRAQGAWETQYF. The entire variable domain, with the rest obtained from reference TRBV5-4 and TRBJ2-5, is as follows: ETGVTQSPTHLIKTRGQQVTLRCSSQSGHNTVSWYQQALGQGPQFIFQYYREEENGRGNFPPRFSGLQFPNYSSELNVNALELDDSALYLCASSRAQGAWETQYFGPGTRLLVL.

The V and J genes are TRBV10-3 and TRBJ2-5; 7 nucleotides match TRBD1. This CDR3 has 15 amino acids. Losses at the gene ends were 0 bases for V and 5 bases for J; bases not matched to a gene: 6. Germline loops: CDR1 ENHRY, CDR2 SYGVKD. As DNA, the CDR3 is TGTGCCATCAGTGAGTCGGTCGTACAGGGGGAGACCCAGTACTTC. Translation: CAISESVVQGETQYF.

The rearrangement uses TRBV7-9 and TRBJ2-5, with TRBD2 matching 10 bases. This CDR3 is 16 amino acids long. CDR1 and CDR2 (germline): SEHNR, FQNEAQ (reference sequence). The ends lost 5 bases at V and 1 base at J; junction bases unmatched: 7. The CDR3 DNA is TGTGCCAGCAGCCCTCAGCGGGGGGGCCCCCAAGAGACCCAGTACTTC. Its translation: CASSPQRGGPQETQYF.

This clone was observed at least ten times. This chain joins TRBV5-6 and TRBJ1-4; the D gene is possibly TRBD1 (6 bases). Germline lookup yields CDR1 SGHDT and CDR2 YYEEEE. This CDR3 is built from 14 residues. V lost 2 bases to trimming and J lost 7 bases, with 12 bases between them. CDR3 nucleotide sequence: TGTGCCAGCAGCTTACAGGGAAACTTTGAAAAACTGTTTTTT. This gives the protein CASSLQGNFEKLFF.

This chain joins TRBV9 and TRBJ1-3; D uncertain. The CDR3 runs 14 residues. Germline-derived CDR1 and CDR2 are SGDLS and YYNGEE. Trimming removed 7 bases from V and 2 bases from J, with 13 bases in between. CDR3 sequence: CASAKAAAGNTIYF. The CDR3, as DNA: TGTGCCAGCGCAAAGGCGGCTGCTGGAAACACCATATATTTT.

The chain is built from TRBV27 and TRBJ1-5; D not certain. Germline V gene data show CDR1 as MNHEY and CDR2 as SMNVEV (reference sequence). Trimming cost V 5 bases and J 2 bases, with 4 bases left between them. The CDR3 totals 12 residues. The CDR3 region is CASSRGNQPQHF. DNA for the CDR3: TGTGCCAGCAGTCGAGGCAATCAGCCCCAGCATTTT.

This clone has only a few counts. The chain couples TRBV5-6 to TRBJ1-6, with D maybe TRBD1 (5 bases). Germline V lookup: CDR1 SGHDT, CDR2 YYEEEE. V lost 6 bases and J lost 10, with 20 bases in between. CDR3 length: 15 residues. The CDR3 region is CASIRNQGLGSPLHF. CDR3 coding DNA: TGTGCCAGCATAAGAAACCAGGGTTTGGGATCACCCCTCCACTTT.

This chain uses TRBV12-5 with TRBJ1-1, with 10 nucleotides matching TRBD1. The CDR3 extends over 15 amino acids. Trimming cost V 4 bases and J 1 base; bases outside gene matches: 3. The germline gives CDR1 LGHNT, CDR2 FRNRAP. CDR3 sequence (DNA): TGTGCTAGTGGTTCCGGGACAGGGGCGAACACTGAAGCTTTCTTT. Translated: CASGSGTGANTEAFF.

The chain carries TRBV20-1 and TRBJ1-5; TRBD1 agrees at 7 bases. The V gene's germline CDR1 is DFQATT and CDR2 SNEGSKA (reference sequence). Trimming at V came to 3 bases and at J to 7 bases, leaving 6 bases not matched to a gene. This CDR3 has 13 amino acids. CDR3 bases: TGCAGTGCTAGTGTCGACAGGGACCAGCCCCAGCATTTT. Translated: CSASVDRDQPQHF.

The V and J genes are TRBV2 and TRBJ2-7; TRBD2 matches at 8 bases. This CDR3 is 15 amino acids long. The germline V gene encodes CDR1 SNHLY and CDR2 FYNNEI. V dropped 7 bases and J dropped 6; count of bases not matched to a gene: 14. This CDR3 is CASNTRRTSSAEQYF. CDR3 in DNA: TGTGCCAGCAACACTCGTCGGACTAGCAGTGCCGAGCAGTACTTC. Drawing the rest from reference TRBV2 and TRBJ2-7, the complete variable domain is EPEVTQTPSHQVTQMGQEVILRCVPISNHLYFYWYRQILGQKVEFLVSFYNNEISEKSEIFDDQFSVERPDGSNFTLKIRSTKLEDSAMYFCASNTRRTSSAEQYFGPGTRLTVT.

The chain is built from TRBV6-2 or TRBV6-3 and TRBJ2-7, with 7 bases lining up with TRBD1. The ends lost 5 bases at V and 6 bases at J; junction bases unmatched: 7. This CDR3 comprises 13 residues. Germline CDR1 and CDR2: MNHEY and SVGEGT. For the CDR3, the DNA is TGTGCCAGCAGTACAGGGGTCTGGAGCGAGCAGTACTTC. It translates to CASSTGVWSEQYF.

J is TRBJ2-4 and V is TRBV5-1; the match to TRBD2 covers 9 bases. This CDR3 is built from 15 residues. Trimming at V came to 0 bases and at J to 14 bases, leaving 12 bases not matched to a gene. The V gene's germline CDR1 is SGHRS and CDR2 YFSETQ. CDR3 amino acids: CASSLEAGGLSTKYF. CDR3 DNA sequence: TGCGCCAGCAGCTTGGAAGCGGGGGGTCTCAGTACCAAGTACTTC.

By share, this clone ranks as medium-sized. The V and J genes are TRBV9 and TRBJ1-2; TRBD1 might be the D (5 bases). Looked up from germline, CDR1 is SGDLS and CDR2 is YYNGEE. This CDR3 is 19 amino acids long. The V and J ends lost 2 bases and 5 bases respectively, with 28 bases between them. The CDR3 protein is CASSVESNYFGQDRYGYTF. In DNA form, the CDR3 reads TGTGCCAGCAGCGTCGAGTCTAATTATTTTGGACAAGATAGGTATGGCTACACCTTC.

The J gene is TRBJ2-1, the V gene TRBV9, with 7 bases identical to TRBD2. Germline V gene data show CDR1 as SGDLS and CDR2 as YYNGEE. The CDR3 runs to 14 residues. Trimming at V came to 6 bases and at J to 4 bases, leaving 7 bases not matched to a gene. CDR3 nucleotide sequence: TGTGCCAGCAACCCAGCGGGGAGTTACAATGAGCAGTTCTTC. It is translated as CASNPAGSYNEQFF.

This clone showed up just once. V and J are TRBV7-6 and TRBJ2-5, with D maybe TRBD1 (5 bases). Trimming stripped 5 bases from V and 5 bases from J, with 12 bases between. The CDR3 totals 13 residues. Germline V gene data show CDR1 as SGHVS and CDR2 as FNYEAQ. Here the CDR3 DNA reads TGTGCCAGCAGCCCCTCTGGGGCTGAGACCCAGTACTTC. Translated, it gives CASSPSGAETQYF.

As DNA, the CDR3 is TGTGCCAGCAGCAACTATGGCAATCAGCCCCAGCATTTT. It codes for CASSNYGNQPQHF. The chain has TRBV7-2 and TRBJ1-5; no clear D. This CDR3 is built from 13 residues. Trimming removed 5 bases at V and 2 bases at J, with 7 bases between. Germline values: CDR1 SGHTA, CDR2 FQGNSA.

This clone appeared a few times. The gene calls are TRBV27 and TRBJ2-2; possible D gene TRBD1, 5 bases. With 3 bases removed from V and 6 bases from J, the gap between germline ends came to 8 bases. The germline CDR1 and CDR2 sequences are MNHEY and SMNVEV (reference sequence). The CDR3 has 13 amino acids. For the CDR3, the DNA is TGTGCCAGCAGTTTGAACAGGCCCGGGGAGCTGTTTTTT. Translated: CASSLNRPGELFF.